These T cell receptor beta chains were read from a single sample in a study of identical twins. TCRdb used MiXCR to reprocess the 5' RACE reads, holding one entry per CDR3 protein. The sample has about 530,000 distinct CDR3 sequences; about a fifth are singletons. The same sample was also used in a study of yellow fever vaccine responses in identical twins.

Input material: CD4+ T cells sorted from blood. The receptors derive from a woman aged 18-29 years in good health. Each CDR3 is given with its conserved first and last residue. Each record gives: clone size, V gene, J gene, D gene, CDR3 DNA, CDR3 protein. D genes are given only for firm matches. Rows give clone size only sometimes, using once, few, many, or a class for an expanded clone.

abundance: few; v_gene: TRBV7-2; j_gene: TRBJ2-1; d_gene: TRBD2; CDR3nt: TGTGCCAGCAGCATCATAGCGGGAGCGAGCAATGAGCAGTTCTTC; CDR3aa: CASSIIAGASNEQFF
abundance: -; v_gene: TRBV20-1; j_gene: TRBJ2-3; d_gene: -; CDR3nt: TGCAGTGCTAGGGACAGCCGCACAGATACGCAGTATTTT; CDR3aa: CSARDSRTDTQYF
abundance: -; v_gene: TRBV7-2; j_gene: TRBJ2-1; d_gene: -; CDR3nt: TGTGCCAGCAGCTTAGTGGGATCAGCTAGCTACAATGAGCAGTTCTTC; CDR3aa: CASSLVGSASYNEQFF
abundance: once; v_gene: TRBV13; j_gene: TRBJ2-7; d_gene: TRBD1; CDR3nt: TGTGCCAGCAGCTCGCGGACAGGGTCCTACGAACAGTACTTC; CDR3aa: CASSSRTGSYEQYF
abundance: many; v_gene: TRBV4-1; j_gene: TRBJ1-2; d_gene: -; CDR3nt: TGCGCCAGCAGCCCCGTGGGTGCTAACTATGGCTACACCTTC; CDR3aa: CASSPVGANYGYTF
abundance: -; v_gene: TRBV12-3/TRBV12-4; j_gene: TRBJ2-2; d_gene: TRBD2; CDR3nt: TGTGCCAGCAGTTTAGGTCTAGCGGGGAGCACCGGGGAGCTGTTTTTT; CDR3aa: CASSLGLAGSTGELFF
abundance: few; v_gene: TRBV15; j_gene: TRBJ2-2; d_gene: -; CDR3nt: TGTGCCACCAGCAGAGGGAAGGGGGGGGCTGATACCGGGGAGCTGTTTTTT; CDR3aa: CATSRGKGGADTGELFF
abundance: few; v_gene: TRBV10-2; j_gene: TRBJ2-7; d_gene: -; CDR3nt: TGCGCCAGCACCGGGGACAACTACGAGCAGTACTTC; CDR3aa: CASTGDNYEQYF
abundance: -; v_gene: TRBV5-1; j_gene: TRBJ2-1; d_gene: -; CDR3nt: TGCGCCAGCAGCTTGTTGGCGGAGACCTACAATGAGCAGTTCTTC; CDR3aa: CASSLLAETYNEQFF
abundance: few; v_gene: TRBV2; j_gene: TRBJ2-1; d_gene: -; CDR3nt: TGTGCCAGCTCCCCCCTTGACTCCTCCTACAATGAGCAGTTCTTC; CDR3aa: CASSPLDSSYNEQFF
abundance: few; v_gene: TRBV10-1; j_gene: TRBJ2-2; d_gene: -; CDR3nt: TGCGCCACTGAGGGGAACACCGGGGAGCTGTTTTTT; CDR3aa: CATEGNTGELFF
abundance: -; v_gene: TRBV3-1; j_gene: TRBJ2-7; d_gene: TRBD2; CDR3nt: TGTGCCAGCAGCCCACGTCAGAGCGGGACCTTTTACGAGCAGTACTTC; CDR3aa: CASSPRQSGTFYEQYF
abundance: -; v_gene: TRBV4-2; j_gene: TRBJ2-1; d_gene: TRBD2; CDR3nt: TGTGCCAGCAGCCAGGTATCCCGGACTAGCGGGGTCGGCAATGAGCAGTTCTTC; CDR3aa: CASSQVSRTSGVGNEQFF
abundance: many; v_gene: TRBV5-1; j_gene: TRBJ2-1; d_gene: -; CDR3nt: TGCGCCAGCAGCTTGGCGGCGGGCCCCTACAATGAGCAGTTCTTC; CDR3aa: CASSLAAGPYNEQFF
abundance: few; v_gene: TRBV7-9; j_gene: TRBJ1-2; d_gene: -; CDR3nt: TGTGCCAGCAGCTTAGTAGGCGGAATCTATGGCTACACCTTC; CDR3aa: CASSLVGGIYGYTF
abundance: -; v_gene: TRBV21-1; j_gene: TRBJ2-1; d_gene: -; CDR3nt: TGTGCCAGCAGCAAAGGTGATAGCGAGCGTAGGAATGAGCAGTTCTTC; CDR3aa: CASSKGDSERRNEQFF
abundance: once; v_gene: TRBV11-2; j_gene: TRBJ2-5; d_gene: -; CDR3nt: TGTGCCAGCAGCCTAGGCGTAGCGGCCGGGCAAGAGACCCAGTACTTC; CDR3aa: CASSLGVAAGQETQYF
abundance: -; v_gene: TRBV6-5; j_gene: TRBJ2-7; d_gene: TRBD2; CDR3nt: TGTGCCAGTCAGCTAGCGGGAGGGCCCTACGAGCAGTACTTC; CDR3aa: CASQLAGGPYEQYF
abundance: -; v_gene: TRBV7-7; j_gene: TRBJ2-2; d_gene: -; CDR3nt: TGTGCCAGCAGACCCACTAGCAATTCCGGGGAGCTGTTTTTT; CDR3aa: CASRPTSNSGELFF
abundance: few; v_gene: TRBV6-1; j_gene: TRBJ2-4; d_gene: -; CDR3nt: TGTGCCAGCAGTGAAGTGTGGCAAGGAGGGACAACCAAAAACATTCAGTACTTC; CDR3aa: CASSEVWQGGTTKNIQYF
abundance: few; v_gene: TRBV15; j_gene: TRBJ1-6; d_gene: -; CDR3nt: TGTGCCACCAGCAGAGAAGGCAGTCTGTCACCCCTCCACTTT; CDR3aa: CATSREGSLSPLHF
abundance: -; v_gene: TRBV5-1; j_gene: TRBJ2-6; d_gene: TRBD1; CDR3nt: TGCGCCAGCTCCGGGACAGGGTTTCCTGGGGCCAACGTCCTGACTTTC; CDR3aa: CASSGTGFPGANVLTF
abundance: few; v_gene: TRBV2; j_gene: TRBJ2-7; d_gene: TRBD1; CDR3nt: TGTGCCAGCAAGGGACAGCCCTACGAGCAGTACTTC; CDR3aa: CASKGQPYEQYF
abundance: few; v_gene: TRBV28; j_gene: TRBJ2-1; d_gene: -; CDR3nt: TGTGCCAGCAGTCAAGGCGGGCGCAATGAGCAGTTCTTC; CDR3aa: CASSQGGRNEQFF
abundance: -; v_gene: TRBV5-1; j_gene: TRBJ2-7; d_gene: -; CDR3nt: TGCGCCAGCAGCTTATCTTACGGATCCTACGAGCAGTACTTC; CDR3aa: CASSLSYGSYEQYF
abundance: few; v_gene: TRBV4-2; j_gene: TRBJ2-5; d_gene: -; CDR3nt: TGTGCCAGCAGCCAAGCGTTTGGGGAGATCCAAGAGACCCAGTACTTC; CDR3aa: CASSQAFGEIQETQYF
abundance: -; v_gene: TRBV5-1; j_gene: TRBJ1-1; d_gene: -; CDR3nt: TGCGCCAGCAGCATCTTCAGCGTGAACACTGAAGCTTTCTTT; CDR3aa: CASSIFSVNTEAFF
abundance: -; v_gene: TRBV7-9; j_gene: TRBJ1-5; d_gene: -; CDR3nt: TGTGCCAGCTCAGACGGTCAGCCCCAGCATTTT; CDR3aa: CASSDGQPQHF
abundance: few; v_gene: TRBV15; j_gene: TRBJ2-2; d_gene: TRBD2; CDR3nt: TGTGCCACCAGCGAACTAGCGGCAAACACCGGGGAGCTGTTTTTT; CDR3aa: CATSELAANTGELFF
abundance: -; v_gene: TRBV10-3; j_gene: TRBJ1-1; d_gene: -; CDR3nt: TGTGCCATCAGTGAGGACACCCAGGTCACTGAAGCTTTCTTT; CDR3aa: CAISEDTQVTEAFF
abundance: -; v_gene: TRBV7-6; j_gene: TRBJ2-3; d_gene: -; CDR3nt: TGTGCCAGCAGCTTAACCCCCGGGACTGGGGGTGTCATTGGTACGCAGTATTTT; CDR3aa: CASSLTPGTGGVIGTQYF
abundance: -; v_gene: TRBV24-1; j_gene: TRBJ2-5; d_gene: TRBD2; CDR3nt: TGTGCCACCAGTGATTCCGGAGCGGGGGCCCAAGAGACCCAGTACTTC; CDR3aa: CATSDSGAGAQETQYF
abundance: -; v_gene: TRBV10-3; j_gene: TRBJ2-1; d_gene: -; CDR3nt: TGTGCCATCAGTGGGGGTCCCAGCTCCTACAATGAGCAGTTCTTC; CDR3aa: CAISGGPSSYNEQFF
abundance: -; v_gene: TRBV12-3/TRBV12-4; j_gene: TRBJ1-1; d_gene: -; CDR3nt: TGTGCCAGCAGTTTCGACAGACTGAACACTGAAGCTTTCTTT; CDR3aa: CASSFDRLNTEAFF
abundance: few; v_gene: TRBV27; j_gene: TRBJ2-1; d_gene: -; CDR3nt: TGTGCCAGCAGTTTCTTAGGGGCCTCCGACAATGAGCAGTTCTTC; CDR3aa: CASSFLGASDNEQFF
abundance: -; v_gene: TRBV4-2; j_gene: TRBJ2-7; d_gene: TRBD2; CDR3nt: TGTGCCAGCAGCCAGGCGGGACTAGCGGAAAGCTCCTACGAGCAGTACTTC; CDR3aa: CASSQAGLAESSYEQYF
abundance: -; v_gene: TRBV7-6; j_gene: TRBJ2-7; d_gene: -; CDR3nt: TGTGCCAGCGGGCGGGAACTCAACGAGCAGTACTTC; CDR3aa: CASGRELNEQYF
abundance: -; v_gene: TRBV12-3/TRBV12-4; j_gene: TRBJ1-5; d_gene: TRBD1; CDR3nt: TGTGCCAGCAGCCGGGGGACAGTGGGGCAGCCCCAGCATTTT; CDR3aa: CASSRGTVGQPQHF
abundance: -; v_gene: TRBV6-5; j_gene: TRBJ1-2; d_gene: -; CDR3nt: TGTGCCAGCAGTTACTCGATAGCCACAGGGAACTATGGCTACACCTTC; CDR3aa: CASSYSIATGNYGYTF
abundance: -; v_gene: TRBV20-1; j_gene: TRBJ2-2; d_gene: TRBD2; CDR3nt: TGCAGTGCTAGAATGGGCGGGGGGACCACCGGGGAGCTGTTTTTT; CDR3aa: CSARMGGGTTGELFF
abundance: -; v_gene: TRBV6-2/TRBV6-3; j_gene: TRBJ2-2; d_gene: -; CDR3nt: TGTGCCAGCAGTTTCCTCCCTAGATCACCGGCCACCGGGGAGCTGTTTTTT; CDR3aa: CASSFLPRSPATGELFF
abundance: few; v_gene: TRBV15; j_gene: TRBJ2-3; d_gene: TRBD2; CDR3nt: TGTGCCACCAGCAGAAAGAGATTGGCGGGAGGGCCCCAAGATACGCAGTATTTT; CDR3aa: CATSRKRLAGGPQDTQYF
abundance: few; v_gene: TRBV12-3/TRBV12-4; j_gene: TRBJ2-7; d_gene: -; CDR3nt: TGTGCCAGCAGTTCCGGCGGGACACGCTTCTACGAGCAGTACTTC; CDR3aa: CASSSGGTRFYEQYF
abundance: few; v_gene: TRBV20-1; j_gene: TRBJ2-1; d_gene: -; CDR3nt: TGCAGTGCCCGGGATGGGAGGCGGGATGAGCAGTTCTTC; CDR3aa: CSARDGRRDEQFF
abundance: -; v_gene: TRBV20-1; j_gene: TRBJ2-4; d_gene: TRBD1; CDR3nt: TGCAGTGCCGACAGGGGGCTCGACAAAAACATTCAGTACTTC; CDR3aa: CSADRGLDKNIQYF
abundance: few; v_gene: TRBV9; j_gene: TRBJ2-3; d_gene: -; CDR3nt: TGTGCCAGCAGCTCCTACTCGGGCACAGATACGCAGTATTTT; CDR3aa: CASSSYSGTDTQYF
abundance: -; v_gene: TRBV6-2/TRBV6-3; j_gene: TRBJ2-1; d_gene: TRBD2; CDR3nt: TGTGCCAGCAGGATTAGCGGGAGGGTTTACAATGAGCAGTTCTTC; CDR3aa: CASRISGRVYNEQFF
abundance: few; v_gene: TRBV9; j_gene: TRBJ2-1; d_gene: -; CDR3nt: TGTGCCAGCAGCGTAGGTTACAGGCCCTCCTACAATGAGCAGTTCTTC; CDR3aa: CASSVGYRPSYNEQFF